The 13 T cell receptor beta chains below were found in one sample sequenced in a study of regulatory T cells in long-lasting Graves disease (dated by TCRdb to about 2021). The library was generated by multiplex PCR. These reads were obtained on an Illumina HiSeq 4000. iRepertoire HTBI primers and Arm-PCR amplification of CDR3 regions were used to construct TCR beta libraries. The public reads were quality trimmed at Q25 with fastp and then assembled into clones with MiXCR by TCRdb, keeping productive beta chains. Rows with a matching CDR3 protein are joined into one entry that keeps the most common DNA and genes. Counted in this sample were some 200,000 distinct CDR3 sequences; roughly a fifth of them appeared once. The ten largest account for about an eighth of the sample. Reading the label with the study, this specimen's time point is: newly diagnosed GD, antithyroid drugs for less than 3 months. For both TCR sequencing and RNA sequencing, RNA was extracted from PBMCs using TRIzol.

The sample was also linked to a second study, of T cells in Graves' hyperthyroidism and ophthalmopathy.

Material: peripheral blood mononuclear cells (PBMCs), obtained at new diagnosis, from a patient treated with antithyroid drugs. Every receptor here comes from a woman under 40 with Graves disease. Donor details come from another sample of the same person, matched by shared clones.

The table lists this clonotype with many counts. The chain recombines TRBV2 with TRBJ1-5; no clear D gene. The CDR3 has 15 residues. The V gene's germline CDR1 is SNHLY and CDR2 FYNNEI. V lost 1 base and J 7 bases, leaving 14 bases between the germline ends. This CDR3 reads CASSEGARAGQPQHF. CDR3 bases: TGTGCCAGCAGTGAAGGGGCAAGGGCCGGACAGCCCCAGCATTTT.

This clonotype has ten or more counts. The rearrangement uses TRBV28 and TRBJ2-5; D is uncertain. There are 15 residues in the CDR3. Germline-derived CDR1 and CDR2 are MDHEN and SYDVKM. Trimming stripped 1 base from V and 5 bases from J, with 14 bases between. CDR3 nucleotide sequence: TGTGCCAGCAGTTTATCCGTTTTACAACGGGAGACCCAGTACTTC. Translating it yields CASSLSVLQRETQYF.

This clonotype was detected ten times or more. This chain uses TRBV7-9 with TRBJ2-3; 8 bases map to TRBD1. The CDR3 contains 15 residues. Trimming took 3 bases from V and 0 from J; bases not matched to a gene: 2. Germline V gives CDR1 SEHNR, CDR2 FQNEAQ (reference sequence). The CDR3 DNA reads TGTGCCAGCAGCTTCCGGGACAGGAGCACAGATACGCAGTATTTT. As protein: CASSFRDRSTDTQYF. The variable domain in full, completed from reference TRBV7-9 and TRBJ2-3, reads DTGVSQNPRHKITKRGQNVTFRCDPISEHNRLYWYRQTLGQGPEFLTYFQNEAQLEKSRLLSDRFSAERPKGSFSTLEIQRTEQGDSAMYLCASSFRDRSTDTQYFGPGTRLTVL.

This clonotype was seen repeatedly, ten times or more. DNA of the CDR3: TGTGCCAGTAGTCCAGGGGGAGGCTCCTACAATGAGCAGTTCTTC. This gives the protein CASSPGGGSYNEQFF. The rearrangement joins TRBV19 to TRBJ2-1; a weak D match, TRBD1 (7 bases). This CDR3 has 15 residues. CDR1 and CDR2 (germline): LNHDA, SQIVND (reference sequence). Deletions cut 5 bases from V and 0 bases from J, with 11 bases between.

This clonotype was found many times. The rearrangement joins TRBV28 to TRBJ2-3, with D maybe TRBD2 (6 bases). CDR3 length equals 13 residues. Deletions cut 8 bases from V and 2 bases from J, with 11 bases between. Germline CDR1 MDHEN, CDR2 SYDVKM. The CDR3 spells CASGGTFTDTQYF. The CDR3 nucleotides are TGTGCCAGCGGGGGGACCTTCACAGATACGCAGTATTTT. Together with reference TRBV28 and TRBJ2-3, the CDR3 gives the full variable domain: DVKVTQSSRYLVKRTGEKVFLECVQDMDHENMFWYRQDPGLGLRLIYFSYDVKMKEKGDIPEGYSVSREKKERFSLILESASTNQTSMYLCASGGTFTDTQYFGPGTRLTVL.

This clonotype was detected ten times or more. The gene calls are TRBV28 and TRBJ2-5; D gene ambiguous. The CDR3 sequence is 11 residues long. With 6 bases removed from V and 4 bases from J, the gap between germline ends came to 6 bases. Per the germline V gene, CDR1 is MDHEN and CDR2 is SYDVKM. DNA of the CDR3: TGTGCCAGCAGCCACAGAGAGACCCAGTACTTC. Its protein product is CASSHRETQYF.

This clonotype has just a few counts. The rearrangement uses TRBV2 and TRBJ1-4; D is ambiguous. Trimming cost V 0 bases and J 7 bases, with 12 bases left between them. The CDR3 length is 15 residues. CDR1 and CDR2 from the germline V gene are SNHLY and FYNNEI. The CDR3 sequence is CASSEAGTLSEKLFF. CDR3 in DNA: TGTGCCAGCAGTGAAGCCGGTACCCTGAGTGAAAAACTGTTTTTT.

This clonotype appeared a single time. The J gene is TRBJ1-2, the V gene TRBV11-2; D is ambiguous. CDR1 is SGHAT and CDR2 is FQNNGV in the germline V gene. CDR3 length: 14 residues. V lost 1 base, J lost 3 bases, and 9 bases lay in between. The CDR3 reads CASSLGGMDYGYTF. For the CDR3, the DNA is TGTGCCAGCAGCTTAGGGGGAATGGACTATGGCTACACCTTC. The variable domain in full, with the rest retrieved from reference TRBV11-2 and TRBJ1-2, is EAGVAQSPRYKIIEKRQSVAFWCNPISGHATLYWYQQILGQGPKLLIQFQNNGVVDDSQLPKDRFSAERLKGVDSTLKIQPAKLEDSAVYLCASSLGGMDYGYTFGSGTRLTVV.

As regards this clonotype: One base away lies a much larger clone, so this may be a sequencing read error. The CDR3 coding sequence is TGTGCCAGCAGTCCACAGGGTTCCACAGATACGCAGTATTTT. The encoded protein is CASSPQGSTDTQYF. J is TRBJ2-3 and V is TRBV6-1; the D gene is possibly TRBD1 (6 bases). There are 14 residues in the CDR3. CDR1 and CDR2 (germline): MNHNS, SASEGT. With 5 bases removed from V and 2 bases from J, the gap between germline ends came to 11 bases.

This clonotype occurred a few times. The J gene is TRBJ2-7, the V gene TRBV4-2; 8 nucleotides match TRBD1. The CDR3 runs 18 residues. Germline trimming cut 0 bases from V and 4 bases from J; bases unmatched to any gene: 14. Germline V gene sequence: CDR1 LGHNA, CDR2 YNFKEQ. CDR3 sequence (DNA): TGTGCCAGCAGCCAAGATGGAGGGGCCCAGGGGGCGGGGTACGAGCAGTACTTC. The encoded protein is CASSQDGGAQGAGYEQYF.

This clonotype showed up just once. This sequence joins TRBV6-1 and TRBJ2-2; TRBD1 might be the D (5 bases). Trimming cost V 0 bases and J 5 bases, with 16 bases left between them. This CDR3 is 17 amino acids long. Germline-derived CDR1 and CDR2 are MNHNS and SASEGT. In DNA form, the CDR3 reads TGTGCCAGCAGTGAAGCGGAAGGGGAAATGGCGACCGGGGAGCTGTTTTTT. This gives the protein CASSEAEGEMATGELFF.

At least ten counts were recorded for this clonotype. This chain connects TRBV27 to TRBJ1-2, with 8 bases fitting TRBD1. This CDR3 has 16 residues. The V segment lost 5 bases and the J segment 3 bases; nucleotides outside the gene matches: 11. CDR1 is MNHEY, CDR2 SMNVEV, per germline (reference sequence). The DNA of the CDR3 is TGTGCCAGCAGTCTCACTTACAGGGGGTCGGACTATGGCTACACCTTC. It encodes CASSLTYRGSDYGYTF.

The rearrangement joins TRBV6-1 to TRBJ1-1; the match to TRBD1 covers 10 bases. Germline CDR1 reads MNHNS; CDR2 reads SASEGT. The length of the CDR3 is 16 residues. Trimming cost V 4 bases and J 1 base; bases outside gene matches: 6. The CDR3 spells CASSAKGQGPNTEAFF. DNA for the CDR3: TGTGCCAGCAGTGCCAAGGGACAGGGGCCGAACACTGAAGCTTTCTTT.